This T cell receptor beta chain was sequenced during a study of shared clonotypes between healthy human individuals (dated by TCRdb to between 2020 and 2021). Regarding the study in general: The cohort included a few men and a couple of women between 18 and 49 years of age. For each donor, three plates each were used for CD4 naive and CD4 memory, two plates were used for CD8 naive, and one plate was used for CD8 memory. The study deeply sequenced blood TCR repertoires of several healthy adults to estimate repertoire size and the extent of clonotype sharing between individuals. To increase sequencing depth and limit assay-specific biases, different laboratories used diverse techniques to prepare libraries and sequence TCR repertoires. Each donor's leukapheresis produced roughly between about 0.8 and 8.9 billion PBMCs.

Using the deep immunoSEQ assay, multiplex PCR amplified TCR CDR3 regions from genomic DNA. Extracted genomic DNA from each cell subset was distributed evenly across all wells of several immunoSEQ 96-well plates, and each plate was treated as a replicate. For sorted subsets, approximately 200 ng of genomic DNA, equivalent to 25,000 to 30,000 T cell genomes, went into each replicate PCR. Purified libraries were quantified with a Qubit 3.0 fluorometer, sized on a Bioanalyzer 2100, and re-quantified with the KAPA Library Quantification kit. Every immunoSEQ 96-well plate was sequenced on a dedicated single-read 150-cycle Illumina NextSeq 550 flow cell. The published analysis was carried out like this. Because the immunoSEQ output included only junctional sequences and no quality scores, the filtering could not be the same as the filtering used for full-length reads. To assign V/J genes and CDR3, sequences were annotated against IMGT germline references using PyIR, a Python wrapper for IgBLAST v1.9. Reads were filtered out if the reads had weak V/J assignments (E-value above 1e-6), no CDR3, stop codons, out-of-frame junctions, or ambiguous translated residues. A V3J clonotype was defined by an identical inferred V gene, J gene, and CDR3 amino acid sequence. Percentage overlap between repertoires was computed as shared unique clonotypes divided by the size of the smaller repertoire. Repertoire richness was assessed with RTK rarefaction, the Chao1 estimator, and Recon v2.1 estimates of unobserved clonotypes. OLGA was used to compute generation probabilities for all TCRbeta clonotypes that the gDNA method yielded from a few donors. TCRdb mirrors the immuneACCESS table, restricted to in-frame sequences. Some clones are absent from its copies; in checked studies, under half trace to an unresolved V gene, and the reason for the others is unknown. The DNA was the basis for D and trimming; V, J and clone size are from that table. The sample has more than 500,000 clones on record, 85% to 95% of them singletons. The ten largest clones represent over 0.1% of the sample.

Notes on this clone: The target of this receptor is not known. Base qualities are missing; no much larger clone stands one base away.

Cut back by 1 base and 2 bases, the V and J ends lie 3 bases apart. Looking up the germline V gene (reference sequence) yields CDR1 DFQATT and CDR2 SNEGSKA. From the cysteine through the phenylalanine, the CDR3 covers 11 amino acids. The only DNA kept is the CDR3, 33 bases in frame from the first base. General study outcomes and caveats: The genetic and exposure-history diversity represented was limited by the small number of donors. Clonotypes shared by all four sorted-subset donors showed higher generation probabilities than non-shared clonotypes. Sharing across several donors was observed for approximately 5% of naive CD4, under 4% of naive CD8, over 2% of memory CD4, and roughly 0.43% of memory CD8 clonotypes. Based on pairwise subsampling, the degree of clonotype sharing among donors was expected to be affected by sequencing depth. Estimated clonotype richness was generally larger for naive than for memory subsets. Sampling was restricted to blood, and TCR repertoires in tissues likely differ from the TCR repertoires found in blood. Incomplete sequencing was indicated by rarefaction of sorted-subset datasets, despite the large sequencing depth.

CD8 naive samples were obtained by positive selection for CCR7 among CD45RO-negative cells, yielding a CD45RA+CCR7+ population from which TemRA cells were excluded. The donors were healthy, HIV-negative adults who had no recently reported acute infections or vaccinations. Only Caucasian adults living in Nashville, Tennessee, USA were represented among the donors. Blood was collected by leukapheresis, and PBMCs were isolated by Ficoll-Histopaque density gradient centrifugation and then cryopreserved in liquid nitrogen vapor phase. Purity and quantity of every magnetically sorted T cell population were checked by analytical flow cytometry. Genomic DNA was isolated from each sorted fraction and quantified by UV absorbance on a Nanodrop 2000c.

The TCR originated in a woman aged 25-40 years in good health. The sequenced material came from naive CD8+ T cells sorted from blood. The cell subset or site label, as the study defines it: CD45RA+CCR7+. Here the chain combines TRBV20-1 and TRBJ2-7; no D segment can be confidently identified. The CDR3 protein is CSARGAYEQYF. The base sequence is TGCAGTGCTAGAGGTGCCTACGAGCAGTACTTC.